Here is one T cell receptor (beta chain) with its context. Its antigen remains unidentified. The data were taken from a study of shared clonotypes between healthy human individuals. Here immunoSEQ multiplex PCR was the method, and the copy in TCRdb shows in-frame clones only, minus some. The repertoire includes about 360,000 clones, roughly 70% of them detected once, and over 9.5% sits in the top ten. Donors had no recently reported acute infections or vaccinations and were HIV-negative. V lost 3 bases and J lost 6; bases outside the gene matches: 13. The CDR3 consists of 17 residues. Germline V gene sequence: CDR1 KGHSH, CDR2 LQKENI. Study conclusions and caveats: The study found lower generation probabilities in non-shared clonotypes than in those shared by all four donors.

The rearrangement links TRBV18 to TRBJ2-1; the match to TRBD2 covers 8 bases. What was sequenced was memory CD4+ T cells sorted from blood. Subset specified: CD45RA-negative fraction. This clonotype originated in a man aged 25-40 years in good health. CDR3 bases: TGTGCCAGCTCACCCGCATCCTTGAGCGGGAGAGGCAATGAGCAGTTCTTC. It translates to CASSPASLSGRGNEQFF.